This T cell receptor beta chain was found in a study of tumor-infiltrating lymphocytes in oesophageal squamous cell carcinoma. TCRdb re-derived calls from the PCR reads in MiXCR, one entry per CDR3 protein. The sample holds about 21,000 distinct CDR3 sequences, roughly two fifths seen once. The CDR3 contains 16 residues. Germline V gene sequence: CDR1 SEHNR, CDR2 FQNEAQ (reference sequence). This clonotype showed up just a few times. A much more abundant neighbour one base away suggests this may be a read error. V is TRBV7-9 and J is TRBJ2-1, with 7 bases identical to TRBD2. The closer fit of TRBJ2-7 to the DNA end suggests the J call may be wrong. The sequencing sample was made of esophageal tumor tissue. The origin of this receptor is a male donor with esophageal squamous cell carcinoma. For the CDR3, the DNA is TGTGCCAGCAGCTTAGAGGGCGGGAGCTCCTACAATGAGCAGTACTTC. Its protein product is CASSLEGGSSYNEQYF.